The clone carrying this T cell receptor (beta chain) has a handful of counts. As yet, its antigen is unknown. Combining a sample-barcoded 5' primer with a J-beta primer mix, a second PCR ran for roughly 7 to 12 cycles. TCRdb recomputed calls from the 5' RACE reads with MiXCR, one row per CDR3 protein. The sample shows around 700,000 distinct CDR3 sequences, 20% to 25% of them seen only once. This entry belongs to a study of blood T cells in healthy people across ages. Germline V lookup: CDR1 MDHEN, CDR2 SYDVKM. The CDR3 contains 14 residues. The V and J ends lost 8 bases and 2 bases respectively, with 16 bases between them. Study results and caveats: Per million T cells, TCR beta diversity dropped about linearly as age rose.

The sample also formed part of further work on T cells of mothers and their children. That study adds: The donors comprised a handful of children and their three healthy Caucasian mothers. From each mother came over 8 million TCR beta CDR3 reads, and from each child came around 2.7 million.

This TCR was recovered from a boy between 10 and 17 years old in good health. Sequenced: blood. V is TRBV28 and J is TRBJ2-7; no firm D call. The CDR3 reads CASDNLAGAYEQYF. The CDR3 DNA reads TGTGCCAGCGACAACCTCGCCGGAGCCTACGAGCAGTACTTC.